This entry describes one TCR beta chain. Its matching antigen is unknown. Researchers took RNA transcripts and amplified the TCR beta CDR3 regions from them. The TCR CDR3 first-round RT-PCR relied on the HTBI primer set. Each CDR3 protein gets one entry after TCRdb re-called the multiplex PCR reads with MiXCR. Of nearly 750,000 distinct CDR3 sequences in the sample, 30% to 40% were seen once. The data originate from a study of T cells in Graves' hyperthyroidism and ophthalmopathy. On the study more broadly: Upon initial diagnosis and before any treatment, peripheral blood was collected.

Between the trimmed V and J ends, which lost 0 bases and 6 bases, there was a span of 8 bases. Germline CDR1 and CDR2: MNHEY and SVGAGI. This CDR3 comprises 13 residues. Study results and caveats: Most expanded thyroid clonotypes above 0.001 recurred in blood. Before onset, by a median of about seven months, the model predicted ophthalmopathy.

The chain recombines TRBV6-5 with TRBJ1-1; the D gene is possibly TRBD1 (5 bases). The material sequenced was blood. This sequence was found in a woman aged 40-49 years with Graves' hyperthyroidism. The CDR3 is CASSYSGVPEAFF. DNA of the CDR3: TGTGCCAGCAGTTACTCAGGGGTCCCTGAAGCTTTCTTT.